The T cell receptor (beta chain) under discussion was sequenced for a study of chemoradiotherapy in HPV16-positive cancers. TCRdb's table, derived via immunoSEQ multiplex PCR, lists solely in-frame clones and lacks some. Found here are roughly 9,300 clones, approximately 70% of them singletons; the top ten hold 13% to 15%. CDR3 length: 14 amino acids. V shed 6 bases and J shed 0 bases, with 9 bases lying between them. Germline V gene lookup returns CDR1 MGHDK and CDR2 SYGVNS. This clone was counted only a few times. The chain couples TRBV25-1 to TRBJ2-1; maybe TRBD1 (5 bases). The TCR comes from a human donor with HPV-associated anogenital cancer. Collection of the sample occurred from a patient who underwent chemoradiotherapy. The CDR3 DNA is TGTGCCAGCAGGGGGCAGGGCTCCTACAATGAGCAGTTCTTC. Protein product: CASRGQGSYNEQFF.